This T cell receptor beta chain stems from a study of spatial heterogeneity in lung cancer. Overall study findings and caveats: Detection of ubiquitous tumor TCRs in blood was higher at resection than follow-up.

As for time point: sample taken at primary tumor resection. Unsorted tumor, nontumor lung tissue or cryopreserved PBMC supplied the whole RNA. The library protocol tagged each TCR cDNA with a unique molecular identifier. TCRdb processed the 5' RACE reads anew with MiXCR; each CDR3 protein has one entry. In the table there are about 82,000 distinct CDR3 sequences, about 12% of which are singletons. Germline V lookup: CDR1 SEHNR, CDR2 FQNEAQ (reference sequence). The CDR3 is made up of 16 amino acids. V lost 5 bases, J lost 0 bases, and 5 bases stayed unmatched. Many counts were recorded for this clonotype. Its cognate antigen is unknown.

This specimen consisted of PBMCs, obtained at surgery. The chain employs TRBV7-9 and TRBJ1-1; 11 nucleotides match TRBD1. This clonotype originated in a male donor with early-stage non-small cell lung cancer. The CDR3 nucleotides are TGTGCCAGCAGCCCTGGGACAGGGGGGGTGAACACTGAAGCTTTCTTT. Protein sequence: CASSPGTGGVNTEAFF.